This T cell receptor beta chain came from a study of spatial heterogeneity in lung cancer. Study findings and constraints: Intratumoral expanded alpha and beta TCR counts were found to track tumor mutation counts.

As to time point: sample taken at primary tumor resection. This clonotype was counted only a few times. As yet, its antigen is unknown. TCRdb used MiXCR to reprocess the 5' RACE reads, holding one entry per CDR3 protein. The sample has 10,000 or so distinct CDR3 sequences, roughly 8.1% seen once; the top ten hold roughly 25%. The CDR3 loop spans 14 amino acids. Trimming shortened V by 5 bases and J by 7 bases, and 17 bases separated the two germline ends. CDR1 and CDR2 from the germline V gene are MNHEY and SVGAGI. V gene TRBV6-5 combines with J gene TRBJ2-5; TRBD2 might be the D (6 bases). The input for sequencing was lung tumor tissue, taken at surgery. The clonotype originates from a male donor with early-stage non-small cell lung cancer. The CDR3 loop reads CASSQASSAGTQYF. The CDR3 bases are TGTGCCAGCAGTCAAGCCTCTAGCGCGGGGACCCAGTACTTC.